This section outlines one T cell receptor beta chain sequence together with its context. Produced via immunoSEQ multiplex PCR; TCRdb's table is partial and in-frame only. The sample yields fewer than 400,000 clones, around 85% seen once. The germline V gene encodes CDR1 LNHDA and CDR2 SQIVND (reference sequence). This CDR3 contains 13 residues. Trimming left V 8 bases short and J 8 bases short, with 13 bases between. This specimen comes from a study of blood T cell repertoires in COVID-19. Study-level background: Sample material is recorded as cDNA or gDNA derived from T cells, B-cell-depleted T cells, or PBMCs.

J is TRBJ1-6 and V is TRBV19; the D is unclear. The sample was PBMCs or T cells enriched from blood (not recorded which). This receptor was taken from a young man who had recovered from COVID-19. DNA of the CDR3: TGTGCCAGTTCTACGGAGGTTGATTCACCCCTCCACTTT. Translation: CASSTEVDSPLHF.